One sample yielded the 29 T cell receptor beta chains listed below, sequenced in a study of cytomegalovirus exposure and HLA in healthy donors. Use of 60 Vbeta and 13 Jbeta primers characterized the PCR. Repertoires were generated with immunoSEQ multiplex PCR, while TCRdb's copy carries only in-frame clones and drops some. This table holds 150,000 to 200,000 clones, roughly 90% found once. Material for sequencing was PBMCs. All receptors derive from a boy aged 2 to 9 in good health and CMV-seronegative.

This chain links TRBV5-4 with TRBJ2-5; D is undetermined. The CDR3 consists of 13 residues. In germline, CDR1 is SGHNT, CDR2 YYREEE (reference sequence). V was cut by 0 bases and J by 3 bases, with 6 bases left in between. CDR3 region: CASSLGEEETQYF. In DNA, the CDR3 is TGTGCCAGCAGCTTGGGCGAAGAAGAGACCCAGTACTTC. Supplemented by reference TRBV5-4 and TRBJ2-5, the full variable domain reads ETGVTQSPTHLIKTRGQQVTLRCSSQSGHNTVSWYQQALGQGPQFIFQYYREEENGRGNFPPRFSGLQFPNYSSELNVNALELDDSALYLCASSLGEEETQYFGPGTRLLVL.

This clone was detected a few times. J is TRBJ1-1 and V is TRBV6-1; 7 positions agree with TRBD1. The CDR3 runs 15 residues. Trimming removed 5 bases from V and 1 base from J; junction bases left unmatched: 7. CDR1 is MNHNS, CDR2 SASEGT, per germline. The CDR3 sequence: CASSPYPGGNTEAFF. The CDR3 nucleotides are TGTGCCAGCAGTCCCTACCCAGGGGGGAACACTGAAGCTTTCTTT.

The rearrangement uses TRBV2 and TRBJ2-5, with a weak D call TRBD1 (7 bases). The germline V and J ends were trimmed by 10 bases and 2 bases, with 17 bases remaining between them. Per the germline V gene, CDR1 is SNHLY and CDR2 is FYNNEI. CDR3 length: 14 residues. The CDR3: CATPRQGGQETQYF. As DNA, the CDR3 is TGTGCCACCCCGCGACAGGGAGGTCAAGAGACCCAGTACTTC.

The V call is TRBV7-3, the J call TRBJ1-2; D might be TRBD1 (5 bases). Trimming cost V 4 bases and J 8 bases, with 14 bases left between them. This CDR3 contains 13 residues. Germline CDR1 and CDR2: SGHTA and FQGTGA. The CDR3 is CASSSTQGLGYTF. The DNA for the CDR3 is TGTGCCAGCAGCTCCACTCAGGGCCTAGGCTACACCTTC. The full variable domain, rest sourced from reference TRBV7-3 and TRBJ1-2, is GAGVSQTPSNKVTEKGKYVELRCDPISGHTALYWYRQSLGQGPEFLIYFQGTGAADDSGLPNDRFFAVRPEGSVSTLKIQRTERGDSAVYLCASSSTQGLGYTFGSGTRLTVV.

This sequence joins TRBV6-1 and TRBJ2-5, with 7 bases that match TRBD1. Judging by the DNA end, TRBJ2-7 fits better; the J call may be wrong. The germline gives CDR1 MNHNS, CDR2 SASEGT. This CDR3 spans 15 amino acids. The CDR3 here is CASIKIPGQTYEQYF. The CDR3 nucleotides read TGTGCCAGCATTAAAATCCCGGGACAGACCTACGAGCAGTACTTC.

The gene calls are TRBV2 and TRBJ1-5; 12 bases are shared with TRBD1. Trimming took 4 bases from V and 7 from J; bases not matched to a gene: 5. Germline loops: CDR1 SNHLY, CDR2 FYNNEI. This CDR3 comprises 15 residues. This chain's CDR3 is CASSGGTGGLQPQHF. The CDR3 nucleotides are TGTGCCAGCAGTGGGGGGACAGGGGGCTTGCAGCCCCAGCATTTT.

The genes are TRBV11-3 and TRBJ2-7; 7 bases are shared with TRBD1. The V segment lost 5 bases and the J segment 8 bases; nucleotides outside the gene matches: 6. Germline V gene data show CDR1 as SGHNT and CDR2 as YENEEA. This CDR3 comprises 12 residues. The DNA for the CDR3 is TGTGCCAGCAGCCGACAGGGCGGCAAGCAGTACTTC. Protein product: CASSRQGGKQYF.

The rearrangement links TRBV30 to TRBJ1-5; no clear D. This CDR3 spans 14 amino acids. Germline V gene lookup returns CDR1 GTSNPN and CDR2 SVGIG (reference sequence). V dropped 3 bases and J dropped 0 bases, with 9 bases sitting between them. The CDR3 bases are TGTGCCTGGAGCAAGGCGGATAGCAATCAGCCCCAGCATTTT. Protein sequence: CAWSKADSNQPQHF.

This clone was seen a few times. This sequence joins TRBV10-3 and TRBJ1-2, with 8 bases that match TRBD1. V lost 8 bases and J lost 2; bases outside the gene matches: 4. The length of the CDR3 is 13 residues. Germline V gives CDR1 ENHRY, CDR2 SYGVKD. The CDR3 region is CAIWTGLNYGYTF. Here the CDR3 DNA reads TGTGCCATCTGGACAGGGCTAAACTATGGCTACACCTTC.

The CDR3 sequence: CASSPRDSTYEQYF. For the CDR3, the DNA is TGTGCCAGCAGTCCCCGGGACAGTACCTACGAGCAGTACTTC. This chain joins TRBV6-1 and TRBJ2-5, with 7 bases identical to TRBD1. TRBJ2-7 matches the DNA end more closely, so the J call is doubtful. CDR3 length: 14 amino acids. Germline V gives CDR1 MNHNS, CDR2 SASEGT.

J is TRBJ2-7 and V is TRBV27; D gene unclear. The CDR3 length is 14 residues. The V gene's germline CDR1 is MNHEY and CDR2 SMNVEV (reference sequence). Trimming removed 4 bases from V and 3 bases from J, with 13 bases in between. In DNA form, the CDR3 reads TGTGCCAGCAGTTCCGAGGTTTGGAGCTACGAGCAGTACTTC. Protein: CASSSEVWSYEQYF.

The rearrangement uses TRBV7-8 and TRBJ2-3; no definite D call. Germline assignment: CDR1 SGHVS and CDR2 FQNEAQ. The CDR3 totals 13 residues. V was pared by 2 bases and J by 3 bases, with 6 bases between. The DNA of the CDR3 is TGTGCCAGCAGCTTAATAGATACAGATACGCAGTATTTT. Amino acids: CASSLIDTDTQYF.

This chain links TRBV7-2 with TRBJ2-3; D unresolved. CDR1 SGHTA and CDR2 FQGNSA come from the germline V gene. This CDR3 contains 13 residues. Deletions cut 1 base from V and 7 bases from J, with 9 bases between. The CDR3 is CASSLVGGNTQYF. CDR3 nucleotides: TGTGCCAGCAGCTTAGTTGGCGGCAATACGCAGTATTTT.

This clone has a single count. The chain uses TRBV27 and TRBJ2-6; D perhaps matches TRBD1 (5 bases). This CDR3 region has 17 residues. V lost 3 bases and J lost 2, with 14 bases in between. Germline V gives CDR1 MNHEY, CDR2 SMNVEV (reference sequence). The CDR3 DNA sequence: TGTGCCAGCAGTTTCGGCACAGGCTCTGCTGGGGCCAACGTCCTGACTTTC. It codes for CASSFGTGSAGANVLTF.

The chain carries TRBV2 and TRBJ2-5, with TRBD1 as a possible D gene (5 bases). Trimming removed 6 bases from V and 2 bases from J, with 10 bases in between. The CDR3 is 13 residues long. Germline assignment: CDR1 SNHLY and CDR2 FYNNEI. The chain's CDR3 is CASRAGRQETQYF. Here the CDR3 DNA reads TGTGCCAGCAGAGCAGGGCGGCAAGAGACCCAGTACTTC.

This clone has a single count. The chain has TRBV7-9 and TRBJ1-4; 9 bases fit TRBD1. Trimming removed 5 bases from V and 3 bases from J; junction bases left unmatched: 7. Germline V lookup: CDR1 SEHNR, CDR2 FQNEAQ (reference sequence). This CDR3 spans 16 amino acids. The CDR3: CASSIGDRAPNEKLFF. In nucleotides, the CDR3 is TGTGCCAGCAGCATCGGGGACAGGGCCCCTAATGAAAAACTGTTTTTT.

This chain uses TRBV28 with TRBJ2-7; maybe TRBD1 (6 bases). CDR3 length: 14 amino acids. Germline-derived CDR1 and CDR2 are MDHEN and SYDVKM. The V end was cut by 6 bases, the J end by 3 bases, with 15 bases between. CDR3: CASSSQYRDYEQYF. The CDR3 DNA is TGTGCCAGCAGCTCACAATACAGGGACTACGAGCAGTACTTC. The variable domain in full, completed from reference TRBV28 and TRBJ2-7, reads DVKVTQSSRYLVKRTGEKVFLECVQDMDHENMFWYRQDPGLGLRLIYFSYDVKMKEKGDIPEGYSVSREKKERFSLILESASTNQTSMYLCASSSQYRDYEQYFGPGTRLTVT.

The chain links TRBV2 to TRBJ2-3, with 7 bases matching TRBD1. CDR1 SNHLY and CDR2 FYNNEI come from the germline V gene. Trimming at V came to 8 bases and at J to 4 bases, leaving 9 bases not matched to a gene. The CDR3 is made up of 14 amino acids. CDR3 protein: CASASYRGSDTQYF. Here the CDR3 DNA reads TGTGCCAGCGCGTCCTACAGGGGATCAGATACGCAGTATTTT. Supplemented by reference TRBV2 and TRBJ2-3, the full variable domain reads EPEVTQTPSHQVTQMGQEVILRCVPISNHLYFYWYRQILGQKVEFLVSFYNNEISEKSEIFDDQFSVERPDGSNFTLKIRSTKLEDSAMYFCASASYRGSDTQYFGPGTRLTVL.

The CDR3 loop reads CASSIARRGSYEQYF. CDR3 nucleotides: TGTGCCAGTAGTATAGCCCGTAGGGGCTCCTACGAGCAGTACTTC. The chain has TRBV19 and TRBJ2-7, with D possibly being TRBD1 (5 bases). CDR3 length: 15 residues. With 1 base removed from V and 0 bases from J, the gap between germline ends came to 10 bases. From germline, CDR1 is LNHDA and CDR2 SQIVND (reference sequence).

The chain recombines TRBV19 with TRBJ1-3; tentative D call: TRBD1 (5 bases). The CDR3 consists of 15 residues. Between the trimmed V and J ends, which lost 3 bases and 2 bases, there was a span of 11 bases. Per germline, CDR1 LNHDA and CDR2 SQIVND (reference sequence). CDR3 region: CASSIGRTTGNTIYF. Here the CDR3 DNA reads TGTGCCAGTAGTATCGGCAGGACAACTGGAAACACCATATATTTT.

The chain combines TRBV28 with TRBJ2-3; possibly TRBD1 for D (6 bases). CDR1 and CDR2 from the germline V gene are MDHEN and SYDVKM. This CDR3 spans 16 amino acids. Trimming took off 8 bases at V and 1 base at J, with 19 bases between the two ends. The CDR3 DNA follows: TGTGCCAGCGGACTGAGTACAGGGTGGGGCACAGATACGCAGTATTTT. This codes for CASGLSTGWGTDTQYF.

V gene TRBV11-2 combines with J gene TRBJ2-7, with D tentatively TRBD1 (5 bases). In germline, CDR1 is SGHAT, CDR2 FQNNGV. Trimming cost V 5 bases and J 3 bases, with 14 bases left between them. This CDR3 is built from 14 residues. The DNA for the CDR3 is TGTGCCAGCAGCAAGACAGATCAAATCTACGAGCAGTACTTC. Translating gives CASSKTDQIYEQYF.

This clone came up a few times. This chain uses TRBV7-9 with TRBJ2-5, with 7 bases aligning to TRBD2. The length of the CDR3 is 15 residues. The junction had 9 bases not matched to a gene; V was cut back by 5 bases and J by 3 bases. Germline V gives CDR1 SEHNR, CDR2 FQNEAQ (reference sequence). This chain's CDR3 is CASSPTLAEEETQYF. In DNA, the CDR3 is TGTGCCAGCAGCCCGACGCTAGCGGAGGAAGAGACCCAGTACTTC.

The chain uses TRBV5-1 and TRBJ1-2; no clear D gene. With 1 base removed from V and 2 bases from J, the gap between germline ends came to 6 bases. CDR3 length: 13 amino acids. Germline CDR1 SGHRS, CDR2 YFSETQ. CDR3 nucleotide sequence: TGCGCCAGCAGCTTGTTCGTAAACTATGGCTACACCTTC. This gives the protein CASSLFVNYGYTF.

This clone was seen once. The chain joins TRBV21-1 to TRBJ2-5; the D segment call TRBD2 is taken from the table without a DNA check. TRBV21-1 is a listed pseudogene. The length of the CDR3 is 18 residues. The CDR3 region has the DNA TGTGCCAGCAGCATTGAGACTAGCGGGAGTAGAGTCCAAGAGACCCAGTACTTC. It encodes CASSIETSGSRVQETQYF.

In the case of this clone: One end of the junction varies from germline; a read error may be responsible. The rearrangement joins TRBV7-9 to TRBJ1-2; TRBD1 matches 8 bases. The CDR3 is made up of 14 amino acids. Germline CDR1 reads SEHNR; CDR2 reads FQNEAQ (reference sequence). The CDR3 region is CSSSLVRQGSGYTF. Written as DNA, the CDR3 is TGTTCCAGCAGCTTAGTGAGACAGGGGTCCGGATACACCTTC.

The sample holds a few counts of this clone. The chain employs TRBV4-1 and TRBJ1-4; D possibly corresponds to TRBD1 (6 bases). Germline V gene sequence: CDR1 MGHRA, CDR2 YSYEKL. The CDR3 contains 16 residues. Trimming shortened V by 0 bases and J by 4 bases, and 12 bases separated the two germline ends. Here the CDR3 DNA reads TGCGCCAGCAGCCAAGATATGGACAGCCGTAATGAAAAACTGTTTTTT. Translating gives CASSQDMDSRNEKLFF.

CDR3 sequence: CASSHRGVGETQYF. In nucleotides, the CDR3 is TGTGCCAGCTCACACAGGGGAGTAGGCGAGACCCAGTACTTC. This chain joins TRBV18 and TRBJ2-5; 7 bases are a match to TRBD1. The CDR3 runs to 14 residues. Trimming removed 4 bases from V and 5 bases from J; junction bases left unmatched: 7. Germline values: CDR1 KGHSH, CDR2 LQKENI.

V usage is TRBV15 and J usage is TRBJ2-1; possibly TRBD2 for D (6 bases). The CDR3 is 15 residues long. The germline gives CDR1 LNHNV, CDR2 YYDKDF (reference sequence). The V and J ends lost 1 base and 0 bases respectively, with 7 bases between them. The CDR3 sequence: CATSRAGSSYNEQFF. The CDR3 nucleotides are TGTGCCACCAGCAGAGCCGGGAGCTCCTACAATGAGCAGTTCTTC.